This T cell receptor (beta chain) was profiled in a study of blood T cells in healthy people across ages. It was with a sample-barcoded 5' primer and a J-beta primer mix that a second PCR of about 6 to 12 cycles was run. TCRdb ran MiXCR on the 5' RACE reads and lists one entry per CDR3 protein. The top ten clones hold approximately 3.7% of a sample with some 760,000 distinct CDR3 sequences, 25% of them seen once. CDR1 and CDR2 (germline): KGHSH, LQKENI. The J segment lost 2 bases and the V segment lost 6 bases, leaving 5 bases of the junction unmatched. The CDR3 runs to 14 residues. This clonotype was seen only a few times. This sample also belongs to another study, concerning T cells of mothers and their children.

This sequence originates from a boy between 5 and 17 years old in good health. The V gene is TRBV18, the J gene TRBJ1-1; 8 nucleotides match TRBD1. The source material was blood. CDR3 DNA: TGTGCCAGCTCGCACAGGGGGGACAACACTGAAGCTTTCTTT. This translates into CASSHRGDNTEAFF. Together with reference TRBV18 and TRBJ1-1, the CDR3 gives the full variable domain: NAGVMQNPRHLVRRRGQEARLRCSPMKGHSHVYWYRQLPEEGLKFMVYLQKENIIDESGMPKERFSAEFPKEGPSILRIQQVVRGDSAAYFCASSHRGDNTEAFFGQGTRLTVV.